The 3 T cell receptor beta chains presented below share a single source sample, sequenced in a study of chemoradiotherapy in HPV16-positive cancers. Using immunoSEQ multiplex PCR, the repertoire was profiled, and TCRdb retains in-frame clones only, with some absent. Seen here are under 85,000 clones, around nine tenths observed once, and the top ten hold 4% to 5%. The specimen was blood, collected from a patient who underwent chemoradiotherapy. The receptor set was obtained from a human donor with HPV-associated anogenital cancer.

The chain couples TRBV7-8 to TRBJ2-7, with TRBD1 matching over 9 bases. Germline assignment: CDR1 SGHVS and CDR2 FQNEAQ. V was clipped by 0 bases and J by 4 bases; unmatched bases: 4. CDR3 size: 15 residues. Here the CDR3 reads CASSLAGTGTYEQYF. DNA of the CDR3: TGTGCCAGCAGCTTAGCTGGGACAGGGACGTACGAGCAGTACTTC.

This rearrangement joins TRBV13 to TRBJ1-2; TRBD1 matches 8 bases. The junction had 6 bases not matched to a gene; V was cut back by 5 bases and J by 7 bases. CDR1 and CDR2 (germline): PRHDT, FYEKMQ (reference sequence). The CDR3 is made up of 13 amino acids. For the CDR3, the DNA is TGTGCCAGCAGCCCGACAGGGGTGGGTGGCTACACCTTC. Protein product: CASSPTGVGGYTF.

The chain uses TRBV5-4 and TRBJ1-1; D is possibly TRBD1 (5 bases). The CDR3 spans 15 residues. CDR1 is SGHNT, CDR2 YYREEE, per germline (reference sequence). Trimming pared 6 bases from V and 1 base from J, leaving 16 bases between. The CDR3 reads CASTGRGQTNTEAFF. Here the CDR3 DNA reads TGTGCCAGCACCGGGAGGGGCCAAACGAACACTGAAGCTTTCTTT.